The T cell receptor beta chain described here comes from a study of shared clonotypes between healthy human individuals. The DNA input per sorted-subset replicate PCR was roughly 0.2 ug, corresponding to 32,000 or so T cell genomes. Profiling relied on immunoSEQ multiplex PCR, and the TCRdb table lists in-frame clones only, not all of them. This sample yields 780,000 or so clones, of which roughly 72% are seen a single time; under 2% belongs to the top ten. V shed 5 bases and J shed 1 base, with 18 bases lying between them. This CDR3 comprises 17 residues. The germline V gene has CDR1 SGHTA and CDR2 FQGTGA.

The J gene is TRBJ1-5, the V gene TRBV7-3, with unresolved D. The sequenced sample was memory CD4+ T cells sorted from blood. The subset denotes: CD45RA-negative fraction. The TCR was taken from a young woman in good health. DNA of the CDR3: TGTGCCAGCAGCCTACAACTTAATAGCACGAGCAATCAGCCCCAGCATTTT. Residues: CASSLQLNSTSNQPQHF. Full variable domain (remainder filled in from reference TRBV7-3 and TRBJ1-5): GAGVSQTPSNKVTEKGKYVELRCDPISGHTALYWYRQSLGQGPEFLIYFQGTGAADDSGLPNDRFFAVRPEGSVSTLKIQRTERGDSAVYLCASSLQLNSTSNQPQHFGDGTRLSIL.